This is a list of T cell receptor beta chains from one sample in a study of shared clonotypes between healthy human individuals. The method was immunoSEQ multiplex PCR; TCRdb's version includes in-frame clones alone and lacks a portion of them. The table shows roughly 400,000 clones, with 90% to 97% occurring only once. Sequencing was done on a sample of memory CD8+ T cells sorted from blood. These receptors all come from a man aged 30 to 45 in good health. The CDR3 runs from the conserved cysteine through the conserved F or W. The order of the fields is V gene, J gene, D gene, CDR3 protein, CDR3 DNA. A D gene is named only where the DNA matches it firmly.

TRBV2	TRBJ2-1	TRBD2	CASTTALFAGGIYNEQFF	TGTGCCAGCACCACAGCGCTGTTTGCGGGAGGGATCTACAATGAGCAGTTCTTC
TRBV28	TRBJ2-5	TRBD2	CASRTSRGAGVFSYQETQYF	TGTGCCAGCCGGACTTCAAGAGGAGCGGGAGTATTCTCGTACCAAGAGACCCAGTACTTC
TRBV28	TRBJ1-2	-	CASSIRPPLLRYGYTF	TGTGCCAGCAGTATCCGCCCCCCATTACTGCGCTATGGCTACACCTTC
TRBV9	TRBJ2-1	-	CASSVGFSYNEQFF	TGTGCCAGCAGCGTAGGGTTTAGTTACAATGAGCAGTTCTTC
TRBV5-1	TRBJ2-7	-	CASSLGGGTSYEQYF	TGCGCCAGCAGCTTGGGTGGGGGGACCTCCTACGAGCAGTACTTC
TRBV5-4	TRBJ2-5	-	CASSLAAEETQYF	TGTGCCAGCAGCTTGGCCGCAGAAGAGACCCAGTACTTC
TRBV4-2	TRBJ2-1	TRBD2	CASSQIGPGLAGDEQFF	TGTGCCAGCAGCCAAATAGGGCCGGGACTAGCGGGAGATGAGCAGTTCTTC
TRBV27	TRBJ2-2	-	CASSFGPQWTNTGELFF	TGTGCCAGCAGTTTCGGACCTCAGTGGACTAACACCGGGGAGCTGTTTTTT
TRBV2	TRBJ1-5	-	CASSDGQPQHF	TGTGCCAGCAGTGATGGGCAGCCCCAGCATTTT
TRBV5-1	TRBJ2-3	TRBD2	CASSALGGAPEGGGTDTQYF	TGCGCCAGCAGCGCCCTCGGGGGGGCTCCTGAGGGTGGCGGCACAGATACGCAGTATTTT
TRBV6-5	TRBJ1-3	-	CASSSYQGNSGNTIYF	TGTGCCAGCAGTTCGTATCAGGGAAACTCTGGAAACACCATATATTTT
TRBV7-2	TRBJ2-1	TRBD2	CASSSWDYPPQDEQFF	TGTGCCAGCAGCTCCTGGGACTACCCTCCGCAGGACGAGCAGTTCTTC
TRBV5-1	TRBJ2-2	TRBD1	CASSLGQGLGTGELFF	TGCGCCAGCAGCTTGGGACAGGGGTTGGGCACCGGGGAGCTGTTTTTT
TRBV28	TRBJ2-5	-	CASSKGRQETQYF	TGTGCCAGCAGTAAAGGCAGACAAGAGACCCAGTACTTC
TRBV2	TRBJ1-5	-	CASSPDGALSAQHF	TGTGCCAGCAGCCCGGACGGCGCGCTGTCAGCCCAGCATTTT
TRBV11-3	TRBJ2-2	TRBD2	CASSPGRGEDTGELFF	TGTGCCAGCAGCCCGGGGAGGGGCGAGGACACCGGGGAGCTGTTTTTT
TRBV27	TRBJ2-7	-	CASGNVYEQYF	TGTGCCAGCGGCAATGTCTACGAGCAGTACTTC
TRBV28	TRBJ2-6	-	CASSLLRTAGANVLTF	TGTGCCAGCAGTTTACTAAGGACAGCTGGGGCCAACGTCCTGACTTTC
TRBV6-1	TRBJ2-5	-	CASSEAVGRSETQYF	TGTGCCAGCAGTGAAGCGGTCGGACGCTCAGAGACCCAGTACTTC
TRBV29-1	TRBJ2-5	-	CSGRAYQETQYF	TGCAGCGGAAGGGCTTACCAAGAGACCCAGTACTTC
TRBV7-3	TRBJ2-2	TRBD2	CASSLRLAKNTGELFF	TGTGCCAGCAGCTTAAGACTAGCGAAGAACACCGGGGAGCTGTTTTTT
TRBV29-1	TRBJ2-3	TRBD2	CSVEGTSGDADTQYF	TGCAGCGTTGAAGGGACTAGCGGGGACGCAGATACGCAGTATTTT
TRBV28	TRBJ1-4	-	CASSLVGTANEKLFF	TGTGCCAGCAGTTTAGTGGGGACCGCTAATGAAAAACTGTTTTTT
TRBV7-2	TRBJ2-5	-	CASSFFQNYGRETQYF	TGTGCCAGCAGCTTTTTCCAGAACTACGGGAGAGAGACCCAGTACTTC
TRBV6-1	TRBJ1-6	-	CASSEMEGLFSPLHF	TGTGCCAGCAGTGAAATGGAAGGGCTGTTTTCACCCCTCCACTTT
TRBV9	TRBJ1-1	TRBD1	CASSGQGANTEAFF	TGTGCCAGCAGCGGACAGGGGGCGAACACTGAAGCTTTCTTT
TRBV11-3	TRBJ2-1	TRBD2	CASSRSGRVVGQFF	TGTGCCAGCAGCCGTAGCGGGAGAGTCGTGGGGCAGTTCTTC
TRBV18	TRBJ2-7	-	CASSFRGPLYEQYF	TGTGCCAGCTCGTTCAGGGGCCCCCTCTACGAGCAGTACTTC